The 18 T cell receptor beta chains below come from one sample, sequenced in a study of blood T cell repertoires in COVID-19. Profiling relied on immunoSEQ multiplex PCR, and the TCRdb table lists in-frame clones only, not all of them. Among around 290,000 clones listed, 70% to 90% were seen once. Input material: PBMCs or T cells enriched from blood (not recorded which). The receptors originated from an older woman in a cohort exposed to, infected with or recovered from COVID-19 (not recorded which).

J is TRBJ2-1 and V is TRBV19; TRBD1 matches at 9 bases. Germline CDR1 is LNHDA and CDR2 is SQIVND (reference sequence). The CDR3 covers 14 residues. V was pared by 7 bases and J by 10 bases, with 11 bases of the junction left unmatched. CDR3 nucleotides: TGTGCCAGTATCCCCCCGGGACAGGGAAGCGAGCAGTTCTTC. This codes for CASIPPGQGSEQFF.

J is TRBJ2-5 and V is TRBV7-9, with TRBD2 identical over 7 bases. This CDR3 has 15 amino acids. Losses at the gene ends were 1 base for V and 2 bases for J; bases not matched to a gene: 4. Germline V gene sequence: CDR1 SEHNR, CDR2 FQNEAQ (reference sequence). The chain's CDR3 is CASSLGAGAQETQYF. The CDR3 bases are TGTGCCAGCAGCTTAGGTGCGGGAGCTCAAGAGACCCAGTACTTC.

This chain links TRBV25-1 with TRBJ2-7; 9 bases are a match to TRBD1. Germline V lookup: CDR1 MGHDK, CDR2 SYGVNS. V was clipped by 4 bases and J by 2 bases; unmatched bases: 0. The CDR3 covers 13 residues. CDR3 sequence reads: CASSGDRAYEQYF. CDR3 DNA: TGTGCCAGCAGTGGGGACAGGGCCTACGAGCAGTACTTC.

The rearrangement joins TRBV11-2 to TRBJ2-7, with 10 bases that match TRBD2. CDR3 size: 16 residues. Per the germline V gene, CDR1 is SGHAT and CDR2 is FQNNGV. V was pared by 2 bases and J by 1 base, with 5 bases of the junction left unmatched. As DNA, the CDR3 is TGTGCCAGCAGCTTAAGGTTAGCGGGAGGTTCCTACGAGCAGTACTTC. Residues: CASSLRLAGGSYEQYF. Filled out from reference TRBV11-2 and TRBJ2-7, the complete variable domain reads EAGVAQSPRYKIIEKRQSVAFWCNPISGHATLYWYQQILGQGPKLLIQFQNNGVVDDSQLPKDRFSAERLKGVDSTLKIQPAKLEDSAVYLCASSLRLAGGSYEQYFGPGTRLTVT.

This chain connects TRBV7-9 to TRBJ2-1; 7 bases are shared with TRBD2. CDR1 and CDR2 from the germline V gene are SEHNR and FQNEAQ (reference sequence). The J segment lost 6 bases and the V segment lost 5 bases, leaving 4 bases of the junction unmatched. CDR3 length: 13 residues. CDR3 region: CASSQASGNEQFF. CDR3 in DNA: TGTGCCAGCAGCCAAGCTAGCGGCAATGAGCAGTTCTTC. The whole variable domain, filled in from reference TRBV7-9 and TRBJ2-1, reads DTGVSQNPRHKITKRGQNVTFRCDPISEHNRLYWYRQTLGQGPEFLTYFQNEAQLEKSRLLSDRFSAERPKGSFSTLEIQRTEQGDSAMYLCASSQASGNEQFFGPGTRLTVL.

The CDR3 here is CASSTIGVRSGNTIYF. In nucleotides, the CDR3 is TGTGCCAGTAGTACCATAGGGGTCCGCTCTGGAAACACCATATATTTT. The chain carries TRBV19 and TRBJ1-3, with D maybe TRBD1 (5 bases). CDR3 length: 16 residues. Germline V lookup: CDR1 LNHDA, CDR2 SQIVND (reference sequence). Deletions cut 4 bases from V and 0 bases from J, with 13 bases between.

This sequence joins TRBV4-1 and TRBJ2-7; TRBD2 matches 9 bases. With V trimmed by 4 bases and J by 6 bases, 16 bases remained unmatched. Germline V gene sequence: CDR1 MGHRA, CDR2 YSYEKL. The CDR3 is made up of 17 amino acids. CDR3 bases: TGCGCCAGCAGCCGTATAGCGGGAGAAACGGGGGGAAGCGAGCAGTACTTC. This sequence encodes CASSRIAGETGGSEQYF.

The chain carries TRBV7-5 and TRBJ1-2; TRBD1 is the table's D call, not checked against the DNA. TRBV7-5 is described as a pseudogene. CDR3 size: 12 residues. As DNA, the CDR3 is TGTGCCAGAAGCGATATAAGGGGCGGCTACACCTTC. This gives the protein CARSDIRGGYTF.

This clone was detected only once. The chain links TRBV7-9 to TRBJ1-5; tentatively, D is TRBD1 (5 bases). The germline V gene encodes CDR1 SEHNR and CDR2 FQNEAQ (reference sequence). Deletions cut 2 bases from V and 3 bases from J, with 8 bases between. This CDR3 has 14 residues. CDR3 sequence: CASSLQGYNQPQHF. CDR3 nucleotide sequence: TGTGCCAGCAGCTTACAGGGTTACAATCAGCCCCAGCATTTT. Together with reference TRBV7-9 and TRBJ1-5, the CDR3 gives the full variable domain: DTGVSQNPRHKITKRGQNVTFRCDPISEHNRLYWYRQTLGQGPEFLTYFQNEAQLEKSRLLSDRFSAERPKGSFSTLEIQRTEQGDSAMYLCASSLQGYNQPQHFGDGTRLSIL.

This rearrangement joins TRBV27 to TRBJ2-7, with D uncertain. This CDR3 is 15 amino acids long. Trimming pared 2 bases from V and 2 bases from J, leaving 13 bases between. In germline, CDR1 is MNHEY, CDR2 SMNVEV (reference sequence). For the CDR3, the DNA is TGTGCCAGCAGTTTAAGAGGCCAGTCAACCTACGAGCAGTACTTC. It specifies CASSLRGQSTYEQYF.

The chain uses TRBV6-2 or TRBV6-3 and TRBJ1-1; D remains ambiguous. CDR1 and CDR2 from the germline V gene are MNHEY and SVGEGT. Trimming stripped 2 bases from V and 0 bases from J, with 13 bases between. There are 16 residues in the CDR3. The CDR3 loop reads CASSYGSQVLNTEAFF. CDR3 nucleotides: TGTGCCAGCAGTTACGGGTCGCAGGTATTGAACACTGAAGCTTTCTTT.

This sequence joins TRBV19 and TRBJ2-2, with 14 bases identical to TRBD2. With V trimmed by 7 bases and J by 5 bases, 9 bases remained unmatched. This CDR3 has 17 amino acids. Germline V gives CDR1 LNHDA, CDR2 SQIVND (reference sequence). DNA for the CDR3: TGTGCCAGTAATAAGGGACTAGCGGGAGTGAGAACCGGGGAGCTGTTTTTT. Amino acid sequence: CASNKGLAGVRTGELFF.

The J gene is TRBJ1-6, the V gene TRBV5-1; TRBD1 matches at 8 bases. The ends lost 1 base at V and 6 bases at J; junction bases unmatched: 9. Germline V gene sequence: CDR1 SGHRS, CDR2 YFSETQ. This CDR3 comprises 17 residues. The CDR3 loop is CASSLQHDRGLNSPLHF. CDR3 coding DNA: TGCGCCAGCAGCTTGCAACACGACAGGGGTCTTAATTCACCCCTCCACTTT.

This chain connects TRBV12-3 or TRBV12-4 to TRBJ2-7; 7 bases map to TRBD1. After removal of 3 bases from V and 5 bases from J, the junction contained 4 bases not matched to a gene. This CDR3 comprises 13 residues. CDR3 region: CASSLNRGHEQYF. The CDR3 coding sequence is TGTGCCAGCAGTTTGAACAGGGGCCACGAGCAGTACTTC.

The J gene is TRBJ2-7, the V gene TRBV27, with TRBD2 as a possible D gene (6 bases). Germline V gene lookup returns CDR1 MNHEY and CDR2 SMNVEV (reference sequence). Trimming took off 3 bases at V and 5 bases at J, with 8 bases between the two ends. The CDR3 loop spans 12 amino acids. The CDR3 DNA reads as TGTGCCAGCAGTTTTGGAGGGGACGAGCAGTACTTC. Its translation: CASSFGGDEQYF.

The sample holds one count of this clone. CDR3 sequence: CASRLAGGAGELFF. The CDR3 DNA reads as TGCGCCAGCAGACTAGCGGGAGGCGCCGGGGAGCTGTTTTTT. The genes are TRBV5-1 and TRBJ2-2; 12 bases match TRBD2. The CDR3 sequence is 14 residues long. The V segment lost 5 bases and the J segment 6 bases; nucleotides outside the gene matches: 2. The V gene's germline CDR1 is SGHRS and CDR2 YFSETQ.

The rearrangement uses TRBV4-1 and TRBJ2-7; D is perhaps TRBD2 (5 bases). With 3 bases removed from V and 3 bases from J, the gap between germline ends came to 12 bases. This CDR3 spans 14 amino acids. Germline assignment: CDR1 MGHRA and CDR2 YSYEKL. The CDR3 DNA is TGCGCCAGCAGCCACGGGGTAGGAGTCTACGAGCAGTACTTC. Amino acid sequence: CASSHGVGVYEQYF.

This clone was observed a handful of times. The chain combines TRBV13 with TRBJ1-5; TRBD1 matches 8 bases. Germline CDR1 and CDR2: PRHDT and FYEKMQ (reference sequence). There are 16 residues in the CDR3. V lost 6 bases, J lost 4 bases, and 11 bases stayed unmatched. CDR3 in amino acids: CASSLPYRGTNQPQHF. In nucleotides, the CDR3 is TGTGCCAGCAGTTTACCTTACAGGGGGACGAATCAGCCCCAGCATTTT. Full variable domain (rest looked up from reference TRBV13 and TRBJ1-5): AAGVIQSPRHLIKEKRETATLKCYPIPRHDTVYWYQQGPGQDPQFLISFYEKMQSDKGSIPDRFSAQQFSDYHSELNMSSLELGDSALYFCASSLPYRGTNQPQHFGDGTRLSIL.